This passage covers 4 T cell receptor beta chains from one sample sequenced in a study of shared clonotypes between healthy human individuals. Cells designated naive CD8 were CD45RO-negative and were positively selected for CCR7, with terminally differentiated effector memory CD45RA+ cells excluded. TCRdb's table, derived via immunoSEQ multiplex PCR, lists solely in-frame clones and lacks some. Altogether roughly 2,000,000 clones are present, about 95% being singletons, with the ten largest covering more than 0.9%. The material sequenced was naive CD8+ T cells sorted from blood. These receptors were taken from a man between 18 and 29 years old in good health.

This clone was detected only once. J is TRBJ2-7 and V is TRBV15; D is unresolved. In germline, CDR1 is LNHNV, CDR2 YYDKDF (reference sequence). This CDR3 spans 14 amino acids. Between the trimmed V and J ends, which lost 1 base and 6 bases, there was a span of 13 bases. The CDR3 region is CATSRGVGAAEQYF. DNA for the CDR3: TGTGCCACCAGCAGAGGAGTTGGTGCCGCCGAGCAGTACTTC.

The CDR3 region is CAISETLIATEGSGNTIYF. For the CDR3, the DNA is TGTGCCATCAGTGAGACCCTAATTGCGACTGAGGGCTCTGGAAACACCATATATTTT. The chain combines TRBV10-3 with TRBJ1-3; D not resolved. The germline V gene has CDR1 ENHRY and CDR2 SYGVKD. V was clipped by 2 bases and J by 0 bases, with 20 bases between them. The CDR3 covers 19 residues.

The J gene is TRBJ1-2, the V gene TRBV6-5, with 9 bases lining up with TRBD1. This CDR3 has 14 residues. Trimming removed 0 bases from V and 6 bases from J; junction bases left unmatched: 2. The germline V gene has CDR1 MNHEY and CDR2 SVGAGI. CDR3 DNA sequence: TGTGCCAGCAGTTACTCACAGGGGGCTCATGGCTACACCTTC. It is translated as CASSYSQGAHGYTF.

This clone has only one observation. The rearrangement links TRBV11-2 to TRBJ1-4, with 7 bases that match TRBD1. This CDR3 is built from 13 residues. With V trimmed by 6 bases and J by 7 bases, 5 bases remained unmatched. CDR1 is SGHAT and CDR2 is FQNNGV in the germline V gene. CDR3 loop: CASRETGFEKLFF. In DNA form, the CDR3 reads TGTGCCAGCAGAGAGACAGGGTTTGAAAAACTGTTTTTT.